This entry features one T cell receptor (beta chain) sequence. Antigen unknown. Repeated repertoire sampling spanned the course of chemoradiotherapy. The table came from immunoSEQ multiplex PCR; TCRdb's copy has only in-frame clones and leaves some out. Of about 12,000 clones in the sample, roughly 89% were seen once. These data are taken from a study of chemoradiotherapy in HPV16-positive cancers. Study-wide results and caveats: Candidate HPV-specific clones and E7-related TCR motifs grew in tumor during treatment.

Germline-derived CDR1 and CDR2 are SGHTA and FQGTGA. The CDR3 extends over 14 amino acids. Trimming stripped 5 bases from V and 0 bases from J, with 11 bases between. The TCR originated in a human donor with HPV-associated anogenital cancer. Source: blood, taken from a patient who underwent chemoradiotherapy. The V gene is TRBV7-3, the J gene TRBJ2-7; D is unclear. The CDR3 reads CASSLGPSSYEQYF. In DNA form, the CDR3 reads TGTGCCAGCAGCCTCGGCCCGAGCTCCTACGAGCAGTACTTC.